This is a list of T cell receptor beta chains from one sample in a study of CD8 T cells in ankylosing spondylitis. From the 5' RACE reads, TCRdb called clonotypes with MiXCR, one entry per CDR3 protein. The sample lists about 210,000 distinct CDR3 sequences, roughly 6.6% occurring once. Sequenced: blood, either unsorted or a sorted T cell fraction (not recorded which). These receptor sequences come from a male donor with ankylosing spondylitis. CDR3s include the opening cysteine and the closing phenylalanine or tryptophan. D genes are given only for firm matches. The size of a clone is reported for some rows only, either as once, few or many, or as a class for expanded clones.

d_call	v_call	clone_size	j_call	cdr3_aa	cdr3_nt
-	TRBV7-9	-	TRBJ1-2	CASTRGGFDGYTF	TGTGCCAGCACCCGGGGTGGGTTCGATGGCTACACCTTC
-	TRBV4-3	many	TRBJ1-1	CASSQDVVGARDTEAFF	TGCGCCAGCAGCCAAGACGTGGTGGGGGCGCGGGACACTGAAGCTTTCTTT
-	TRBV29-1	many	TRBJ2-7	CSVEGEGVGPYEQYF	TGCAGCGTTGAAGGCGAAGGGGTTGGCCCCTACGAGCAGTACTTC
-	TRBV25-1	many	TRBJ1-2	CASSDYRALYTF	TGTGCCAGCAGTGATTACAGGGCTTTGTACACCTTC
-	TRBV7-9	few	TRBJ2-7	CASSPTGTQNNAYEQYF	TGTGCCAGCAGCCCCACCGGGACACAAAATAACGCCTACGAGCAGTACTTC
-	TRBV29-1	many	TRBJ1-2	CSVKPTNYGYTF	TGCAGCGTTAAACCCACTAACTATGGCTACACCTTC
TRBD1	TRBV7-3	many	TRBJ1-1	CASSRGTGLTEAFF	TGTGCCAGCAGCAGGGGGACAGGGCTGACTGAAGCTTTCTTT
TRBD2	TRBV9	many	TRBJ2-1	CASSVATGGPGLAVNNEQFF	TGTGCCAGCAGCGTAGCTACAGGAGGACCGGGACTAGCAGTTAACAATGAGCAGTTCTTC
-	TRBV10-3	many	TRBJ1-2	CAINDSPTGGYYGYTF	TGTGCCATCAACGATTCACCGACAGGCGGGTACTATGGCTACACCTTC
-	TRBV29-1	-	TRBJ2-7	CSALGGAYEQYF	TGCAGCGCACTAGGTGGGGCCTACGAGCAGTACTTC
TRBD1	TRBV6-5	many	TRBJ2-5	CASSSGDRQYQETQYF	TGTGCCAGCAGTTCCGGGGACAGGCAATACCAAGAGACCCAGTACTTC
-	TRBV9	-	TRBJ2-7	CASSSDIREQYF	TGTGCCAGCAGCTCGGACATTCGCGAGCAGTACTTC
TRBD2	TRBV7-2	-	TRBJ2-7	CASSLLAGRPYEQYF	TGTGCCAGCAGCTTACTAGCGGGGCGCCCCTACGAGCAGTACTTC
TRBD1	TRBV10-3	-	TRBJ1-1	CATHGQDNTEAFF	TGTGCCACCCATGGACAGGACAACACTGAAGCTTTCTTT
-	TRBV11-2	few	TRBJ2-7	CASSLEVGISYEQYF	TGTGCCAGCAGCTTAGAAGTCGGAATAAGCTACGAGCAGTACTTC
-	TRBV7-9	many	TRBJ2-7	CASRPLPGEYYEQYF	TGTGCCAGCAGACCGCTCCCGGGAGAATACTACGAGCAGTACTTC
TRBD1	TRBV6-1	-	TRBJ1-1	CASRNDRGRTEAFF	TGTGCCAGCAGAAACGACAGGGGTCGAACTGAAGCTTTCTTT
-	TRBV7-8	-	TRBJ2-7	CASSLSAGPRPYEQYF	TGTGCCAGCAGCTTAAGTGCAGGCCCACGGCCCTACGAGCAGTACTTC
-	TRBV18	many	TRBJ2-7	CASSRTGQWTYEQYF	TGTGCCAGCTCACGCACAGGGCAATGGACCTACGAGCAGTACTTC
-	TRBV6-5	many	TRBJ1-1	CASSYLGVPNTEAFF	TGTGCCAGCAGTTACTTGGGGGTCCCGAACACTGAAGCTTTCTTT
-	TRBV7-6	many	TRBJ2-1	CASSLGTMYEQFF	TGTGCCAGCAGCTTAGGTACGATGTATGAGCAGTTCTTC
-	TRBV7-9	many	TRBJ1-1	CASSPHSANTEAFF	TGTGCCAGCAGCCCACACTCGGCCAACACTGAAGCTTTCTTT
TRBD1	TRBV7-6	many	TRBJ1-1	CASSRGTATEAFF	TGTGCCAGCAGCCGAGGGACAGCGACTGAAGCTTTCTTT
-	TRBV5-1	many	TRBJ1-1	CASSLGPGTGNTEAFF	TGCGCCAGCAGCTTGGGGCCGGGGACGGGGAACACTGAAGCTTTCTTT
-	TRBV7-8	many	TRBJ2-1	CASSPLSPSLNEQFF	TGTGCCAGCAGCCCCTTATCCCCTTCTCTAAATGAGCAGTTCTTC
TRBD1	TRBV6-1	many	TRBJ1-2	CASRTGWNYGYTF	TGTGCCAGCAGGACAGGGTGGAACTATGGCTACACCTTC
-	TRBV12-2	many	TRBJ2-2	CASRLLAGDTGELFF	TGTGCAAGTCGCTTACTAGCGGGAGACACCGGGGAGCTGTTTTTT
-	TRBV10-2	-	TRBJ2-7	CASSESRDPYEQYF	TGCGCCAGCAGTGAGTCGAGGGATCCCTACGAGCAGTACTTC
-	TRBV9	many	TRBJ2-1	CASSVGINEQFF	TGTGCCAGCAGCGTAGGGATTAATGAGCAGTTCTTC
-	TRBV4-1	-	TRBJ1-1	CASSQGGGLMNTEAFF	TGCGCCAGCAGCCAAGGCGGGGGCCTAATGAACACTGAAGCTTTCTTT
TRBD2	TRBV11-2	many	TRBJ2-5	CASSLSASGAQETQYF	TGTGCCAGCAGCTTATCGGCTAGCGGGGCCCAAGAGACCCAGTACTTC
TRBD2	TRBV11-2	many	TRBJ2-5	CASSPRGRASGFQETQYF	TGTGCCAGCAGCCCCCGTGGTAGGGCTAGCGGCTTCCAAGAGACCCAGTACTTC
TRBD1	TRBV24-1	many	TRBJ2-3	CATSDPLDRDADTQYF	TGTGCCACCAGTGACCCTCTGGACAGGGATGCAGATACGCAGTATTTT
-	TRBV20-1	-	TRBJ2-7	CSAGENEQYF	TGCAGTGCTGGCGAGAACGAGCAGTACTTC
-	TRBV7-2	many	TRBJ2-1	CASSHGLNNEQFF	TGTGCCAGCAGCCACGGACTAAACAATGAGCAGTTCTTC
-	TRBV4-3	many	TRBJ1-4	CASSQVGGGADEKLFF	TGCGCCAGCAGCCAAGTCGGCGGGGGCGCCGATGAAAAACTGTTTTTT
-	TRBV9	many	TRBJ2-1	CASSVAGRLVDVNEQFF	TGTGCCAGCAGCGTAGCTGGTCGGCTAGTCGATGTCAATGAGCAGTTCTTC
-	TRBV7-9	many	TRBJ1-1	CASSNTLNTEAFF	TGTGCCAGCAGCAATACACTGAACACTGAAGCTTTCTTT
TRBD2	TRBV27	-	TRBJ2-3	CASSLLTSARSDTQYF	TGTGCCAGCAGTTTACTGACTAGCGCTAGATCAGATACGCAGTATTTT
-	TRBV6-2/TRBV6-3	many	TRBJ1-3	CASSFSRTPGNTIYF	TGTGCCAGCAGTTTTTCGAGGACCCCAGGAAACACCATATATTTT
TRBD2	TRBV28	many	TRBJ2-1	CASSFGSGGVNEQFF	TGTGCCAGCAGTTTTGGTAGCGGGGGGGTTAATGAGCAGTTCTTC
-	TRBV5-1	many	TRBJ1-1	CASRPYGQKNTEAFF	TGCGCCAGCAGACCTTACGGACAGAAGAACACTGAAGCTTTCTTT
TRBD2	TRBV7-2	-	TRBJ2-5	CASSLVTSGNKETQYF	TGTGCCAGCAGCTTAGTGACTAGCGGGAACAAAGAGACCCAGTACTTC
-	TRBV5-1	many	TRBJ1-1	CASTGGTNTEAFF	TGCGCCAGCACAGGTGGAACGAACACTGAAGCTTTCTTT
-	TRBV29-1	many	TRBJ1-1	CSVEAAPTEAFF	TGCAGCGTTGAGGCAGCGCCCACTGAAGCTTTCTTT
-	TRBV7-9	many	TRBJ2-5	CASSLGLQGQETQYF	TGTGCCAGCAGCTTAGGTCTGCAGGGTCAAGAGACCCAGTACTTC